A selection of T cell receptor beta chains follows, all from one sample in a study of T cell clonotyping in hematopoietic cell transplantation. The repertoire was sequenced with immunoSEQ multiplex PCR; TCRdb's copy has only in-frame clones and lacks some. In the table there are some 40,000 clones, around 95% of which are singletons. The specimen was peripheral blood mononuclear cells. The receptors come from a woman aged 45-59 years in good health. Some clones in this sample may be carry-over from other donors' samples. Each CDR3 is given with its conserved first and last residue. Fields, in order: V gene, CDR3 length, D gene, clone size, J gene, CDR3 DNA, CDR3 protein. The D gene is left open where the match is weak. A clone size is listed for some rows: how often the clone was seen (once, few, many), or a class if it is expanded.

>TRBV27|14|TRBD1|-|TRBJ1-2
TGTGCCAGCAGTCCGGACAGGGACCCCTATGGCTACACCTTC
CASSPDRDPYGYTF
>TRBV28|15|TRBD1|-|TRBJ2-7
TGTGCCAGCAGCTCGGGACAGGGGATTTCGTACGAGCAGTACTTC
CASSSGQGISYEQYF
>TRBV27|15|TRBD1|-|TRBJ2-7
TGTGCCAGCAGTTCGCTGACAGGGATCTCCTACGAGCAGTACTTC
CASSSLTGISYEQYF
>TRBV9|13|-|-|TRBJ1-2
TGTGCCAGCAGCACCGGGACTAACTATGGCTACACCTTC
CASSTGTNYGYTF
>TRBV6-5|15|-|-|TRBJ1-3
TGTGCCAGCAGCCGTGGGACAAACTCTGGAAACACCATATATTTT
CASSRGTNSGNTIYF
>TRBV5-1|16|TRBD1|-|TRBJ1-1
TGCGCCAGCAGCTTGAGACCGACAGGGAGGGATACTGAAGCTTTCTTT
CASSLRPTGRDTEAFF
>TRBV5-1|12|-|-|TRBJ1-1
TGCGCCAGCAGCTTGACGAACACTGAAGCTTTCTTT
CASSLTNTEAFF
>TRBV5-6|16|TRBD2|-|TRBJ2-5
TGTGCCAGCAGCTTGATCAGCGGGGGGTACCAAGAGACCCAGTACTTC
CASSLISGGYQETQYF
>TRBV28|15|-|-|TRBJ1-1
TGTGCCAGCGTCCGGAAGGCGGGGCGCCACACTGAAGCTTTCTTT
CASVRKAGRHTEAFF
>TRBV5-1|15|-|-|TRBJ2-2
TGCGCCAGCAGCCTAGGGGGGACCGACACCGGGGAGCTGTTTTTT
CASSLGGTDTGELFF
>TRBV4-1|17|TRBD1|-|TRBJ1-6
TGCGCCAGCAGCCAAGCGGGACAGGGGGGTTATAATTCACCCCTCCACTTT
CASSQAGQGGYNSPLHF
>TRBV19|14|TRBD1|-|TRBJ1-6
TGTGCCAGTAACCCAAGGACAGGGGGTTCACCCCTCCACTTT
CASNPRTGGSPLHF
>TRBV14|13|-|-|TRBJ1-2
TGTGCCAGCAGAAGGGGTCCTAACTATGGCTACACCTTC
CASRRGPNYGYTF
>TRBV7-9|12|-|-|TRBJ1-5
TGTGCCAGCAGCATCCCTAATCAGCCCCAGCATTTT
CASSIPNQPQHF
>TRBV4-2|16|TRBD1|-|TRBJ2-5
TGTGCCAGCAGCCAAGGGGACAGGGAGGGCCAAGAGACCCAGTACTTC
CASSQGDREGQETQYF
>TRBV4-3|19|TRBD2|-|TRBJ2-1
TGCGCCAGCAGCCCGAGGACAGGACTAGCGGGAGTTTACTACAATGAGCAGTTCTTC
CASSPRTGLAGVYYNEQFF
>TRBV9|16|-|-|TRBJ1-3
TGTGCCAGCAGCGTTTACGGAAGTGGTACCCGGGACACCATATATTTT
CASSVYGSGTRDTIYF
>TRBV13|11|-|-|TRBJ2-1
TGTGCCAGCGCCCGGAAGGGTGAGCAGTTCTTC
CASARKGEQFF
>TRBV5-1|16|-|-|TRBJ2-3
TGCGCCAGCAGCTTTGAGGGGAGGAGGGCAGCAGATACGCAGTATTTT
CASSFEGRRAADTQYF
>TRBV7-8|14|TRBD2|-|TRBJ2-5
TGTGCCAGCAGCTTAGCGGGGAGGGAAGAGACCCAGTACTTC
CASSLAGREETQYF
>TRBV5-4|15|TRBD1|few|TRBJ1-2
TGTGCCAGCAGCCCGACGACAGGGGACAACTATGGCTACACCTTC
CASSPTTGDNYGYTF
>TRBV27|11|-|-|TRBJ1-1
TGTGCCAGCAGTTCGGACAGCGTGAGCTCCTTT
CASSSDSVSSF
>TRBV4-1|18|-|-|TRBJ2-2
TGCGCCAGCAGCCAAGATAGAGGGGTACCCCCGGACACCGGGGAGCTGTTTTTT
CASSQDRGVPPDTGELFF
>TRBV19|17|-|few|TRBJ1-5
TGTGCCAGTAGTCCCACCGCTGGGGGTACGGGCAATCAGCCCCAGCATTTT
CASSPTAGGTGNQPQHF
>TRBV5-6|15|TRBD1|-|TRBJ1-5
TGTGCCAGCAGCTTGGGCGACAGGGAAAATCAGCCCCAGCATTTT
CASSLGDRENQPQHF
>TRBV5-1|15|TRBD1|-|TRBJ2-1
TGCGCCAGCAGCTGGGCGGGACAGGGGGCCAATGAGCAGTTCTTC
CASSWAGQGANEQFF
>TRBV6-5|13|-|-|TRBJ2-5
TGTGCCAGCAGGTCGGGATACCAAGAGACCCAGTACTTC
CASRSGYQETQYF
>TRBV6-5|15|-|-|TRBJ2-1
TGTGCCAGCAGACTAAAGAGGGGTTCCTACAATGAGCAGTTCTTC
CASRLKRGSYNEQFF